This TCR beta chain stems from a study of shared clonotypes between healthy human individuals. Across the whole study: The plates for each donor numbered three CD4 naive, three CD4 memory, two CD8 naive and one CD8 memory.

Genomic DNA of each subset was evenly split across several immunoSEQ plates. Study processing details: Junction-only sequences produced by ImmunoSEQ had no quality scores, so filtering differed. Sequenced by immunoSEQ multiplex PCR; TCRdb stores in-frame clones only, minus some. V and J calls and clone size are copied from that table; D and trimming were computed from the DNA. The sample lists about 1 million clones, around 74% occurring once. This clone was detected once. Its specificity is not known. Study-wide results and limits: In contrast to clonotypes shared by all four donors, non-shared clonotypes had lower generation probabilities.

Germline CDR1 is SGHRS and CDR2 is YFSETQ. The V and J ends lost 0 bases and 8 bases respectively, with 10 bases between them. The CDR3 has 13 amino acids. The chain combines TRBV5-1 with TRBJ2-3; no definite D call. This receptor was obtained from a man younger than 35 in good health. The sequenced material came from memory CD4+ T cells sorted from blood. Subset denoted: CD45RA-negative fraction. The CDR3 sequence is CASSLDFVGTQYF. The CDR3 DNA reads TGCGCCAGCAGCTTGGATTTTGTGGGTACGCAGTATTTT. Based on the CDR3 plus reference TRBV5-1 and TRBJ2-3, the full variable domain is KAGVTQTPRYLIKTRGQQVTLSCSPISGHRSVSWYQQTPGQGLQFLFEYFSETQRNKGNFPGRFSGRQFSNSRSEMNVSTLELGDSALYLCASSLDFVGTQYFGPGTRLTVL.